This T cell receptor beta chain was captured in a study of cytomegalovirus exposure and HLA in healthy donors. 60 Vbeta and 13 Jbeta primers were used in PCR. Profiling relied on immunoSEQ multiplex PCR, and the TCRdb table lists in-frame clones only, not all of them. The table shows about 140,000 clones, with approximately 77% occurring only once. Trimming took 3 bases from V and 9 from J, leaving 15 bases between them. The CDR3 is 14 residues long. CDR1 LNHDA and CDR2 SQIVND come from the germline V gene (reference sequence). This chain connects TRBV19 to TRBJ2-1, with a tentative D call TRBD1 (5 bases). This receptor was taken from a man under 40 in good health and CMV-seronegative. Sequencing was carried out using PBMCs. DNA of the CDR3: TGTGCCAGTAGTATGCAGCAACGACAGCTTGAGCAGTTCTTC. Its protein product is CASSMQQRQLEQFF.